Listed below are T cell receptor beta chains from one sample, sequenced in a study of shared clonotypes between healthy human individuals. Only in-frame clones appear in the TCRdb table, and some are missing; sequencing was by immunoSEQ multiplex PCR. Counted here are roughly 520,000 clones, 95% to 96% occurring once; the ten biggest clones make up around 0.066%. The material sequenced was naive CD4+ T cells sorted from blood. These receptors were taken from a woman under 40 in good health. CDR3s include the opening cysteine and the closing phenylalanine or tryptophan. The order of the fields is D gene, V gene, J gene, CDR3 length, clone size, CDR3 protein, CDR3 DNA. The D gene is left open where the match is weak. Part of the rows lack a size; the others show once, few, many or a class for expanded clones.

>.|TRBV5-4|TRBJ2-1|15|.
CASSLEAQLADEQFF
TGTGCCAGCAGCTTGGAGGCCCAATTGGCCGATGAGCAGTTCTTC
>TRBD2|TRBV6-5|TRBJ2-3|15|.
CASSPGTSGTDTQYF
TGTGCCAGCAGCCCCGGGACTAGCGGCACAGATACGCAGTATTTT
>.|TRBV2|TRBJ2-3|16|.
CASSPRYPANTDTQYF
TGTGCCAGCAGCCCTAGGTATCCAGCGAACACAGATACGCAGTATTTT
>.|TRBV28|TRBJ2-3|16|.
CASSPPEQGSTDTQYF
TGTGCCAGCAGTCCTCCCGAGCAGGGGAGCACAGATACGCAGTATTTT
>TRBD1|TRBV5-8|TRBJ2-7|15|.
CASSSRRTGGNEQYF
TGTGCCAGCAGCTCCAGGCGGACAGGGGGCAACGAGCAGTACTTC
>.|TRBV28|TRBJ2-2|14|.
CASTTGQNTGELFF
TGTGCCAGCACAACGGGACAGAACACCGGGGAGCTGTTTTTT
>.|TRBV27|TRBJ1-2|15|once
CASRTKQGPNYGYTF
TGTGCCAGCAGAACCAAACAGGGACCTAACTATGGCTACACCTTC
>TRBD2|TRBV28|TRBJ2-5|13|.
CASSLAGGETQYF
TGTGCCAGCAGTTTAGCGGGGGGGGAGACCCAGTACTTC
>TRBD2|TRBV5-1|TRBJ2-2|16|.
CASIPGASGRNGELFF
TGCGCCAGCATCCCGGGGGCTAGCGGGAGGAACGGGGAGCTGTTTTTT
>.|TRBV11-2|TRBJ2-7|15|.
CASSLVSTGSYEQYF
TGTGCCAGCAGCTTAGTGTCAACAGGCTCCTACGAGCAGTACTTC
>.|TRBV28|TRBJ2-5|13|.
CASSLGGQETQYF
TGTGCCAGCAGTTTAGGTGGACAAGAGACCCAGTACTTC
>TRBD2|TRBV6-1|TRBJ2-1|19|.
CASSDTRGLAGEVYNEQFF
TGTGCCAGCAGTGACACCCGGGGACTAGCGGGAGAGGTATACAATGAGCAGTTCTTC
>TRBD2|TRBV6-5|TRBJ2-7|15|.
CASSPGTSGYDEQYF
TGTGCCAGCAGTCCCGGTACTAGCGGGTATGACGAGCAGTACTTC
>TRBD1|TRBV27|TRBJ2-7|14|.
CASSPQGDPYEQYF
TGTGCCAGCAGTCCCCAGGGGGATCCCTACGAGCAGTACTTC
>.|TRBV15|TRBJ1-3|15|.
CATSRGEFSGNTIYF
TGTGCCACCAGCAGAGGGGAGTTCTCTGGAAACACCATATATTTT
>.|TRBV10-1|TRBJ2-7|12|.
CASSASSYEQYF
TGCGCCAGCAGTGCTAGCAGTTACGAGCAGTACTTC
>TRBD2|TRBV18|TRBJ2-3|19|.
CASSRELGSGGGFTDTQYF
TGTGCCAGCTCACGCGAATTGGGGTCTGGCGGGGGTTTCACAGATACGCAGTATTTT
>.|TRBV5-1|TRBJ1-5|15|.
CASSFYRASIQPQHF
TGCGCCAGCAGCTTCTACAGGGCGTCAATCCAGCCCCAGCATTTT
>TRBD2|TRBV6-6|TRBJ2-2|15|.
CASSLGGMSTGELFF
TGTGCCAGCAGTTTGGGAGGGATGAGCACCGGGGAGCTGTTTTTT
>.|TRBV18|TRBJ1-5|14|.
CASSSQDNNQPQHF
TGTGCCAGCTCATCCCAGGATAACAATCAGCCCCAGCATTTT
>.|TRBV2|TRBJ2-7|14|.
CASRLGGLSYEQYF
TGTGCCAGCCGCTTGGGGGGCCTATCCTACGAGCAGTACTTC
>TRBD1|TRBV7-2|TRBJ2-7|18|.
CASSSPMRVGQETYEQYF
TGTGCCAGCAGCTCACCTATGCGCGTCGGACAGGAGACCTACGAGCAGTACTTC
>.|TRBV2|TRBJ2-3|12|.
CASLQGGDTQYF
TGTGCCAGCTTGCAGGGAGGAGATACGCAGTATTTT
>.|TRBV6-1|TRBJ1-2|13|.
CASSALANYGYTF
TGTGCCAGCAGTGCCCTTGCTAACTATGGCTACACCTTC
>.|TRBV7-9|TRBJ1-3|15|.
CASNPWRFTGNTIYF
TGTGCCAGCAACCCATGGAGGTTTACCGGAAACACCATATATTTT
>.|TRBV5-4|TRBJ1-4|14|.
CASSSQGSNEKLFF
TGTGCCAGCAGCTCACAGGGAAGTAATGAAAAACTGTTTTTT
>.|TRBV2|TRBJ2-2|13|.
CASTRLSTGELFF
TGTGCCAGCACGCGGCTGAGCACCGGGGAGCTGTTTTTT
>TRBD2|TRBV5-4|TRBJ2-7|15|.
CASSSGTSGSYEQYF
TGTGCCAGCAGCTCCGGGACTAGCGGGAGTTACGAGCAGTACTTC
>.|TRBV6-5|TRBJ2-7|15|.
CASSYTRGDAYEQYF
TGTGCCAGCAGTTACACGAGGGGCGATGCCTACGAGCAGTACTTC
>.|TRBV28|TRBJ1-1|12|.
CASSAENTEAFF
TGTGCCAGCTCGGCAGAGAACACTGAAGCTTTCTTT
>TRBD1|TRBV6-5|TRBJ1-1|14|.
CASSPTGVGTEAFF
TGTGCCAGCAGTCCAACAGGGGTCGGCACTGAAGCTTTCTTT
>.|TRBV25-1|TRBJ2-3|13|.
CASNLAGVDTQYF
TGTGCCAGCAACCTGGCAGGGGTAGATACGCAGTATTTT
>TRBD1|TRBV6-1|TRBJ1-5|15|.
CASRAGQAFNQPQHF
TGTGCCAGCAGGGCTGGACAGGCCTTCAATCAGCCCCAGCATTTT
>.|TRBV6-6|TRBJ1-1|14|.
CASSYSPGVPEAFF
TGTGCCAGCAGTTACTCCCCGGGGGTACCTGAAGCTTTCTTT
>.|TRBV2|TRBJ1-5|13|once
CASSKNGNQPQHF
TGTGCCAGCAGTAAGAACGGTAATCAGCCCCAGCATTTT
>.|TRBV6-6|TRBJ2-3|13|.
CASSYSTIDTQYF
TGTGCCAGCAGTTACTCGACTATAGATACGCAGTATTTT